This T cell receptor beta chain was found in a study of blood T cell repertoires in COVID-19. Study-level background: Italy, Spain and the United States were the sources of the convalescent and acute COVID-19 samples. PBMCs, B-cell-depleted T cells, or T cells were the source of the cDNA or gDNA that made up the material.

Original processing methods: Reference gene primer amplification gave estimated nucleated cell counts. Libraries were prepared by immunoSEQ multiplex PCR; TCRdb keeps only in-frame clonotypes and omits some of them. The V and J calls and clone size were taken over from that table, and D and trimming were inferred from the DNA. The sample lists 64,000 or so clones, 80% to 85% seen once, with roughly an eighth in the top ten. Germline V gene data show CDR1 as DFQATT and CDR2 as SNEGSKA (reference sequence). This CDR3 region has 11 residues. The sample consisted of peripheral blood. The receptor was isolated from a human donor in a cohort sampled during active COVID-19. This chain uses TRBV20-1 with TRBJ1-1; tentative D call: TRBD1 (6 bases). The CDR3 DNA reads TGCAGGATGGGGGCCACCTCGGAAGCTTTCTTT. It yields the protein CRMGATSEAFF.